The next 25 T cell receptor beta chains were all read from a single sample in a study of CD8+ T cells in alopecia areata. The sample's treatment: oral pan-JAK inhibitor, 5-10 mg twice daily. Sequencing relied on a cDNA template that was reverse transcribed from extracted RNA. The assay was immunoSEQ multiplex PCR, and TCRdb's table has in-frame clones only and misses some. This repertoire shows roughly 180,000 clones, roughly three fifths found once; its top ten account for approximately 3.4%. Specimen: CD4+ T cells sorted from blood, collected at week 4, from a patient treated with tofacitinib. The origin of the receptors is a human donor with alopecia areata.

V usage is TRBV29-1 and J usage is TRBJ2-7; D might be TRBD2 (7 bases). The germline V gene has CDR1 SQVTM and CDR2 ANQGSEA. V shed 8 bases and J shed 1 base, with 18 bases lying between them. The CDR3 has 14 amino acids. The CDR3 nucleotides are TGCAGCCCGAAGGGGGGGTTGAGGTCCTACGAGCAGTACTTC. It codes for CSPKGGLRSYEQYF.

The rearrangement uses TRBV5-1 and TRBJ2-7; tentative D call: TRBD2 (6 bases). This CDR3 comprises 15 residues. With 0 bases removed from V and 3 bases from J, the gap between germline ends came to 13 bases. The germline V gene encodes CDR1 SGHRS and CDR2 YFSETQ. The CDR3, as DNA: TGCGCCAGCAGCTTGGCCATCGGGGGTGTCTACGAGCAGTACTTC. Its protein is CASSLAIGGVYEQYF.

This chain links TRBV5-4 with TRBJ2-2; tentative D call: TRBD2 (7 bases). Germline CDR1 and CDR2: SGHNT and YYREEE (reference sequence). The CDR3 consists of 16 residues. V dropped 0 bases and J dropped 7 bases, with 16 bases sitting between them. CDR3 sequence: CASSLAPGGPVGELFF. CDR3 DNA sequence: TGTGCCAGCAGCTTGGCCCCCGGGGGGCCAGTCGGGGAGCTGTTTTTT. Together with reference TRBV5-4 and TRBJ2-2, the CDR3 gives the full variable domain: ETGVTQSPTHLIKTRGQQVTLRCSSQSGHNTVSWYQQALGQGPQFIFQYYREEENGRGNFPPRFSGLQFPNYSSELNVNALELDDSALYLCASSLAPGGPVGELFFGEGSRLTVL.

The rearrangement uses TRBV5-4 and TRBJ1-2; 10 bases map to TRBD1. The germline CDR1 and CDR2 sequences are SGHNT and YYREEE (reference sequence). V trimming: 3 bases; J trimming: 2 bases; junction bases outside the gene matches: 7. There are 16 residues in the CDR3. CDR3 nucleotides: TGTGCCAGCAGCTCGGGACAGGGGCTCACCAACTATGGCTACACCTTC. Amino acids: CASSSGQGLTNYGYTF.

The chain is built from TRBV15 and TRBJ1-4, with 9 bases lining up with TRBD1. The J segment lost 7 bases and the V segment lost 5 bases, leaving 8 bases of the junction unmatched. Per the germline V gene, CDR1 is LNHNV and CDR2 is YYDKDF (reference sequence). The CDR3 has 15 residues. CDR3 in amino acids: CATSGTGNSREKLFF. CDR3 in DNA: TGTGCCACCAGCGGGACAGGGAACTCCCGTGAAAAACTGTTTTTT. The whole variable domain, filled in from reference TRBV15 and TRBJ1-4, reads DAMVIQNPRYQVTQFGKPVTLSCSQTLNHNVMYWYQQKSSQAPKLLFHYYDKDFNNEADTPDNFQSRRPNTSFCFLDIRSPGLGDTAMYLCATSGTGNSREKLFFGSGTQLSVL.

J is TRBJ1-5 and V is TRBV29-1; no clear D gene. The CDR3 sequence is 13 residues long. Germline-derived CDR1 and CDR2 are SQVTM and ANQGSEA. CDR3 in amino acids: CRREGHSNQPQHF. CDR3 DNA sequence: TGCCGGAGGGAGGGCCATAGCAATCAGCCCCAGCATTTT.

This clone was seen a handful of times. This chain uses TRBV7-9 with TRBJ1-1; no reliable D call. The length of the CDR3 is 11 residues. The V end was cut by 4 bases, the J end by 6 bases, with 6 bases between. Germline CDR1 reads SEHNR; CDR2 reads FQNEAQ (reference sequence). The CDR3 spells CASSYRSEAFF. CDR3 bases: TGTGCCAGCAGCTACCGGTCTGAAGCTTTCTTT.

The chain employs TRBV20-1 and TRBJ1-1; tentative D call: TRBD1 (6 bases). The CDR3 sequence is 11 residues long. Trimming took off 2 bases at V and 11 bases at J, with 12 bases between the two ends. From germline, CDR1 is DFQATT and CDR2 SNEGSKA (reference sequence). CDR3 DNA sequence: TGCAGTGCTAGACAGGGGTGGATGGCTTTCTTT. It is translated as CSARQGWMAFF.

The chain joins TRBV5-4 to TRBJ1-6; D is ambiguous. V lost 1 base, J lost 10 bases, and 9 bases lay in between. This CDR3 region has 13 residues. CDR1 SGHNT and CDR2 YYREEE come from the germline V gene (reference sequence). CDR3 loop: CASSLQVRSPLHF. CDR3 DNA: TGTGCCAGCAGCTTGCAGGTTCGATCACCCCTCCACTTT.

The chain links TRBV5-1 to TRBJ1-5; D gene uncertain. This CDR3 is built from 15 residues. Germline CDR1 reads SGHRS; CDR2 reads YFSETQ. Trimming took off 2 bases at V and 3 bases at J, with 12 bases between the two ends. The chain's CDR3 is CASSFGPVDNQPQHF. The CDR3 nucleotides read TGCGCCAGCAGCTTTGGGCCGGTCGACAATCAGCCCCAGCATTTT.

The chain uses TRBV30 and TRBJ2-1; D is undetermined. The germline gives CDR1 GTSNPN, CDR2 SVGIG (reference sequence). V was cut by 5 bases and J by 0 bases, with 8 bases left in between. This CDR3 has 13 residues. Here the CDR3 DNA reads TGTGCCTGGCAGCCGAGCTCCTACAATGAGCAGTTCTTC. As protein: CAWQPSSYNEQFF.

The chain uses TRBV7-9 and TRBJ2-2; D unresolved. The CDR3 loop spans 12 amino acids. Germline CDR1 is SEHNR and CDR2 is FQNEAQ (reference sequence). The V end was cut by 6 bases, the J end by 7 bases, with 9 bases between. The CDR3 nucleotides are TGTGCCAGCAGGATACTCGACGGGGAGCTGTTTTTT. Protein product: CASRILDGELFF.

This clone was counted a few times. The chain joins TRBV6-5 to TRBJ2-7; D ambiguous. V was clipped by 6 bases and J by 4 bases, with 13 bases between them. The CDR3 runs to 13 residues. Germline loops: CDR1 MNHEY, CDR2 SVGAGI. CDR3: CASSSQTPYEQYF. The DNA of the CDR3 is TGTGCCAGCAGCTCGCAGACCCCGTACGAGCAGTACTTC.

The V call is TRBV29-1, the J call TRBJ2-6; D call uncertain. The V gene lost 1 base and the J gene lost 4 bases, with 8 bases spanning the gap. CDR3 length equals 14 residues. Germline assignment: CDR1 SQVTM and CDR2 ANQGSEA. This CDR3 is CSVEGVDGANVLTF. The CDR3 nucleotides are TGCAGCGTTGAAGGGGTGGACGGGGCCAACGTCCTGACTTTC.

For this clone: In the same sample, other DNA sequences code for this CDR3. The V gene is TRBV6-5, the J gene TRBJ2-2, with 7 bases fitting TRBD1. This CDR3 has 15 residues. In germline, CDR1 is MNHEY, CDR2 SVGAGI. V lost 4 bases and J lost 2; bases outside the gene matches: 4. Here the CDR3 reads CASSSRQGNTGELFF. The CDR3 DNA reads TGTGCCAGCAGTTCACGACAGGGTAACACCGGGGAGCTGTTTTTT.

The V call is TRBV29-1, the J call TRBJ2-3, with TRBD2 matching 12 bases. The germline V gene has CDR1 SQVTM and CDR2 ANQGSEA. Trimming at V came to 6 bases and at J to 8 bases, leaving 6 bases not matched to a gene. This CDR3 spans 13 amino acids. The CDR3 loop is CSVLAGGRGTQYF. The CDR3 bases are TGCAGCGTCCTAGCGGGGGGGCGGGGTACGCAGTATTTT.

The V call is TRBV9, the J call TRBJ2-3; TRBD2 might be the D (6 bases). The CDR3 runs to 14 residues. Germline CDR1 SGDLS, CDR2 YYNGEE. V lost 7 bases, J lost 4 bases, and 16 bases lay in between. The CDR3 protein is CASGFSGTADTQYF. The CDR3 region has the DNA TGTGCCAGCGGCTTTAGCGGTACGGCAGATACGCAGTATTTT. Supplemented by reference TRBV9 and TRBJ2-3, the full variable domain reads DSGVTQTPKHLITATGQRVTLRCSPRSGDLSVYWYQQSLDQGLQFLIQYYNGEERAKGNILERFSAQQFPDLHSELNLSSLELGDSALYFCASGFSGTADTQYFGPGTRLTVL.

A few counts support this clone. The chain is built from TRBV29-1 and TRBJ1-5; TRBD1 might be the D (6 bases). Germline V gene lookup returns CDR1 SQVTM and CDR2 ANQGSEA. This CDR3 region has 13 residues. V was clipped by 4 bases and J by 5 bases, with 12 bases between them. CDR3 nucleotides: TGCAGCGTTGCCCCTGGACAGTATCAGCCCCAGCATTTT. This translates into CSVAPGQYQPQHF.

This chain links TRBV6-5 with TRBJ2-3; no reliable D call. The CDR3 contains 14 residues. Deletions cut 6 bases from V and 0 bases from J, with 10 bases between. From germline, CDR1 is MNHEY and CDR2 SVGAGI. CDR3 region: CASRVPGSTDTQYF. Here the CDR3 DNA reads TGTGCCAGCAGGGTCCCGGGCAGCACAGATACGCAGTATTTT.

V and J are TRBV29-1 and TRBJ1-2; 8 bases line up with TRBD1. Germline V lookup: CDR1 SQVTM, CDR2 ANQGSEA. With 3 bases clipped from V and 8 bases from J, the junction kept 8 bases outside the gene matches. This CDR3 region has 13 residues. The CDR3 loop is CSVDYQGAWGYTF. The DNA for the CDR3 is TGCAGCGTTGATTATCAGGGGGCCTGGGGCTACACCTTC.

The chain joins TRBV29-1 to TRBJ1-2; the D is unclear. Trimming removed 7 bases from V and 8 bases from J, with 11 bases in between. CDR3 length equals 10 residues. Germline CDR1 and CDR2: SQVTM and ANQGSEA. The CDR3 sequence is CSADTGGYTF. Written as DNA, the CDR3 is TGCAGCGCCGACACCGGCGGCTACACCTTC. The whole variable domain, filled in from reference TRBV29-1 and TRBJ1-2, reads SAVISQKPSRDICQRGTSLTIQCQVDSQVTMMFWYRQQPGQSLTLIATANQGSEATYESGFVIDKFPISRPNLTFSTLTVSNMSPEDSSIYLCSADTGGYTFGSGTRLTVV.

In DNA, the CDR3 is TGCAGTGCCACCGCGGGGACCCAGTACTTC. Translating gives CSATAGTQYF. The chain links TRBV20-1 to TRBJ2-5, with D possibly being TRBD2 (5 bases). Looked up from germline, CDR1 is DFQATT and CDR2 is SNEGSKA (reference sequence). Deletions cut 6 bases from V and 7 bases from J, with 9 bases between. The length of the CDR3 is 10 residues.

This chain links TRBV5-1 with TRBJ1-1, with D possibly matching TRBD1 (6 bases). This CDR3 has 14 residues. V lost 6 bases, J lost 4 bases, and 16 bases lay in between. CDR1 is SGHRS and CDR2 is YFSETQ in the germline V gene. As DNA, the CDR3 is TGCGCCAGCACTTCCCACACAGGGACCACTGAAGCTTTCTTT. Translating gives CASTSHTGTTEAFF.

The chain employs TRBV5-1 and TRBJ2-1; maybe TRBD2 (5 bases). Per the germline V gene, CDR1 is SGHRS and CDR2 is YFSETQ. V lost 0 bases and J lost 3, with 7 bases in between. This CDR3 region has 14 residues. CDR3 amino acids: CASSLAGVYNEQFF. CDR3 bases: TGCGCCAGCAGCTTGGCCGGGGTCTACAATGAGCAGTTCTTC.

The gene calls are TRBV27 and TRBJ2-5; either TRBD1 or TRBD2 may fit D (5 bases each). V dropped 0 bases and J dropped 4 bases, with 12 bases sitting between them. The CDR3 sequence is 15 residues long. Per germline, CDR1 MNHEY and CDR2 SMNVEV (reference sequence). The CDR3: CASSLSTTGRETQYF. CDR3 bases: TGTGCCAGCAGTTTATCGACAACGGGGCGAGAGACCCAGTACTTC.